This T cell receptor (beta chain) was sequenced during a study of blood T cell repertoires in COVID-19. Whole-study context: Samples came from the United States, Italy and Spain, spanning acute and convalescent COVID-19.

TCRdb's table, derived via immunoSEQ multiplex PCR, lists solely in-frame clones and lacks some. The sample records 250,000 to 350,000 clones, 89% being singletons. Trimming cost V 0 bases and J 4 bases, with 16 bases left between them. Germline CDR1 is SGHNT and CDR2 is YENEEA. This CDR3 is 16 amino acids long. This sequence originates from a middle-aged woman who had recovered from COVID-19. The V call is TRBV11-3, the J call TRBJ2-7; possible D gene TRBD2, 6 bases. Sequencing was carried out using peripheral blood. In DNA form, the CDR3 reads TGTGCCAGCAGCTTAGATCGGGCGGGATCGCAGTACGAGCAGTACTTC. Amino acid sequence: CASSLDRAGSQYEQYF.